Each of the 15 T cell receptor beta chains below was sequenced from the same sample in a study of blood T cell repertoires in COVID-19. Only in-frame clones appear in the TCRdb table, and some are missing; sequencing was by immunoSEQ multiplex PCR. The sample holds roughly 80,000 clones; about 90% are singletons and the top ten take 5.8%. Sequenced sample: peripheral blood. These receptors originate from a man over 45 with active COVID-19.

The V and J genes are TRBV2 and TRBJ1-1, with D perhaps matching TRBD1 (5 bases). V was pared by 7 bases and J by 1 base, with 10 bases between. Germline values: CDR1 SNHLY, CDR2 FYNNEI. There are 13 residues in the CDR3. The CDR3, as DNA: TGTGCCAGCATGAAAGACAGGAACACTGAAGCTTTCTTT. It yields the protein CASMKDRNTEAFF.

This chain uses TRBV19 with TRBJ2-1; the match to TRBD1 covers 9 bases. Germline lookup yields CDR1 LNHDA and CDR2 SQIVND (reference sequence). The CDR3 length is 14 residues. The V gene end was trimmed by 8 bases and the J gene end by 4 bases; junction bases not matched to a gene: 6. CDR3 nucleotide sequence: TGTGCCAGTCACAACGACAGGGGGTACAATGAGCAGTTCTTC. It specifies CASHNDRGYNEQFF.

The chain links TRBV28 to TRBJ1-5; D is possibly TRBD1 (5 bases). The CDR3 is made up of 13 amino acids. CDR1 is MDHEN and CDR2 is SYDVKM in the germline V gene. V lost 7 bases and J lost 5, with 12 bases in between. The CDR3 loop is CASTNGGYQPQHF. The CDR3 bases are TGTGCCAGCACTAACGGGGGTTATCAGCCCCAGCATTTT.

The chain recombines TRBV2 with TRBJ2-3, with 7 bases identical to TRBD1. The germline V gene has CDR1 SNHLY and CDR2 FYNNEI. This CDR3 has 13 amino acids. Germline trimming cut 6 bases from V and 3 bases from J; bases unmatched to any gene: 3. The CDR3: CASSRQGTDTQYF. CDR3 bases: TGTGCCAGCAGCAGACAGGGTACAGATACGCAGTATTTT.

The chain carries TRBV4-3 and TRBJ1-2; D call uncertain. The ends were cut back, 0 bases at V and 4 bases at J, with 12 bases in the middle. This CDR3 region has 15 residues. Germline CDR1 is LGHNA and CDR2 is YSLEER. The CDR3 loop is CASSQDMSSSYGYTF. The CDR3 nucleotides are TGCGCCAGCAGCCAAGATATGAGCTCCTCCTATGGCTACACCTTC.

V gene TRBV5-1 combines with J gene TRBJ1-1, with 10 bases lining up with TRBD1. This CDR3 spans 15 amino acids. From germline, CDR1 is SGHRS and CDR2 YFSETQ. Trimming at V came to 4 bases and at J to 6 bases, leaving 9 bases not matched to a gene. In DNA form, the CDR3 reads TGCGCCAGCAGCCTGTGGACAGGGGGGAGATCTGAAGCTTTCTTT. It translates to CASSLWTGGRSEAFF.

The V call is TRBV7-9, the J call TRBJ2-7; D remains unclear. Trimming left V 6 bases short and J 6 bases short, with 12 bases between. In germline, CDR1 is SEHNR, CDR2 FQNEAQ (reference sequence). The length of the CDR3 is 12 residues. The CDR3 DNA follows: TGTGCCAGCAGACAAGAGGCGGTCGAGCAGTACTTC. Amino acid sequence: CASRQEAVEQYF.

This chain uses TRBV5-6 with TRBJ1-6; 7 positions agree with TRBD1. This CDR3 spans 16 amino acids. V lost 5 bases and J lost 0; bases outside the gene matches: 5. Looked up from germline, CDR1 is SGHDT and CDR2 is YYEEEE. CDR3 in DNA: TGTGCCAGCAGGCAGGGGGACAGCTCCTATAATTCACCCCTCCACTTT. Protein: CASRQGDSSYNSPLHF.

The chain's CDR3 is CAWSADSLGQTEAFF. As DNA, the CDR3 is TGTGCCTGGAGCGCCGACAGCCTAGGTCAGACTGAAGCTTTCTTT. The chain uses TRBV30 and TRBJ1-1, with TRBD1 as a possible D gene (5 bases). V was pared by 3 bases and J by 5 bases, with 19 bases between. The CDR3 runs 15 residues. CDR1 GTSNPN and CDR2 SVGIG come from the germline V gene (reference sequence).

The V and J genes are TRBV24-1 and TRBJ2-3; TRBD1 matches at 7 bases. The germline V gene encodes CDR1 KGHDR and CDR2 SFDVKD. V was pared by 12 bases and J by 0 bases, with 17 bases of the junction left unmatched. CDR3 length: 17 amino acids. Here the CDR3 reads CAPREGDRPTSTDTQYF. The CDR3 DNA sequence: TGTGCCCCCCGTGAAGGGGACAGACCCACTAGCACAGATACGCAGTATTTT.

The chain carries TRBV5-1 and TRBJ1-6, with 8 positions matching TRBD1. Per germline, CDR1 SGHRS and CDR2 YFSETQ. The CDR3 consists of 16 residues. J was trimmed by 7 bases and V by 4 bases; bases with no gene match: 10. The CDR3 DNA reads TGCGCCAGCAGCACCAACAGGGGGACGGAAAATTCACCCCTCCACTTT. Translation gives CASSTNRGTENSPLHF.

The rearrangement links TRBV7-9 to TRBJ2-1, with a tentative D call TRBD2 (7 bases). The CDR3 contains 15 residues. Germline CDR1 SEHNR, CDR2 FQNEAQ (reference sequence). Trimming stripped 4 bases from V and 8 bases from J, with 18 bases between. The CDR3 loop is CASSSTGLGGDEQFF. CDR3 DNA sequence: TGTGCCAGCAGCTCGACAGGACTAGGGGGTGATGAGCAGTTCTTC.

The V and J genes are TRBV14 and TRBJ2-7; perhaps TRBD2 as D (6 bases). Looked up from germline, CDR1 is SGHDN and CDR2 is FVKESK. With 4 bases removed from V and 1 base from J, the gap between germline ends came to 14 bases. This CDR3 is 15 amino acids long. The CDR3 coding sequence is TGTGCCAGCAGCCCTCAAACAGGAGGGTCCTACGAGCAGTACTTC. Translation: CASSPQTGGSYEQYF.

The genes are TRBV7-2 and TRBJ2-3, with TRBD2 matching over 11 bases. The V and J ends lost 2 bases and 1 base, in that order; junction bases with no gene match: 2. The CDR3 runs to 16 residues. Germline V gene data show CDR1 as SGHTA and CDR2 as FQGNSA. DNA of the CDR3: TGTGCCAGCAGCTTACTAGCGGGGGGACGCACAGATACGCAGTATTTT. This translates into CASSLLAGGRTDTQYF. Variable domain in full (rest from reference TRBV7-2 and TRBJ2-3): GAGVSQSPSNKVTEKGKDVELRCDPISGHTALYWYRQSLGQGLEFLIYFQGNSAPDKSGLPSDRFSAERTGGSVSTLTIQRTQQEDSAVYLCASSLLAGGRTDTQYFGPGTRLTVL.

This sequence joins TRBV29-1 and TRBJ1-1; 7 nucleotides line up with TRBD1. V lost 6 bases to trimming and J lost 0 bases; unmatched junction nucleotides: 10. Germline-derived CDR1 and CDR2 are SQVTM and ANQGSEA. The length of the CDR3 is 15 residues. CDR3: CSVAGQSFMNTEAFF. The CDR3 bases are TGCAGCGTCGCGGGACAGTCCTTTATGAACACTGAAGCTTTCTTT.